Listed below are T cell receptor beta chains from one sample, sequenced in a study of regulatory T cells in long-lasting Graves disease. Each CDR3 protein gets one entry after TCRdb re-called the multiplex PCR reads with MiXCR. Here the sample spans roughly 470,000 distinct CDR3 sequences, about a fifth being singletons. Specimen: peripheral blood mononuclear cells (PBMCs), collected when the disease was refractory, from a patient treated with antithyroid drugs. These receptors all come from a female donor with Graves disease. The CDR3 runs from the conserved cysteine through the conserved F or W. The order of the fields is V gene, J gene, CDR3 protein.

>TRBV5-6|TRBJ2-7
CASSGTGLIEQYF
>TRBV28|TRBJ2-7
CASSLFIAVVSYEQYF
>TRBV28|TRBJ2-2
CASSFQGNTGELFF
>TRBV20-1|TRBJ1-2
CSAPQGHYGYTF
>TRBV5-1|TRBJ2-7
CASSFGRVDEQYF
>TRBV7-9|TRBJ1-3
CASSPRGGSGNTIYF
>TRBV15|TRBJ2-7
CATSRERVSFSYEQYF
>TRBV29-1|TRBJ2-7
CSTIGQGYEQYF
>TRBV2|TRBJ2-6
CASLSGQGSGANVLTF
>TRBV7-2|TRBJ1-3
CASSLEQGLVHF
>TRBV28|TRBJ2-1
CASSLRPPGYNEQFF
>TRBV10-3|TRBJ1-2
CAISDMGVGDYGYTF
>TRBV28|TRBJ2-7
CASSFTDVSYEQYF
>TRBV7-2|TRBJ2-7
CASSLGWIAGVTSYEQYF
>TRBV30|TRBJ1-1
CAWNSRQGLMNTEAFF
>TRBV18|TRBJ1-5
CASSSQGGNQPQHF
>TRBV28|TRBJ1-2
CAISGTGFNYGYTF